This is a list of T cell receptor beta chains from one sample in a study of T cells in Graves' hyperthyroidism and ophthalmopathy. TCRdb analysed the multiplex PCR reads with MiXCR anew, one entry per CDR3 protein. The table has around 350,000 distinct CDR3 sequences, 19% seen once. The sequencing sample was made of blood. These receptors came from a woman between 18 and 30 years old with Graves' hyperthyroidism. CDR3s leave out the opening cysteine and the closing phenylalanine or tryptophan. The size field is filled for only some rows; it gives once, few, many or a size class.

CDR3aa: ASDGGTYEQY; v_gene: TRBV2; abundance: many; j_gene: TRBJ2-7
CDR3aa: ASSLDRMEGETQY; v_gene: TRBV11-2; abundance: many; j_gene: TRBJ2-5
CDR3aa: ASSLAPTAETQY; v_gene: TRBV7-2; abundance: many; j_gene: TRBJ2-5
CDR3aa: ASSRRLNSYEHY; v_gene: TRBV27; abundance: NA; j_gene: TRBJ2-7
CDR3aa: ASSLTSGRAPYEQY; v_gene: TRBV28; abundance: many; j_gene: TRBJ2-7
CDR3aa: ASSSPLDTQNTRELF; v_gene: TRBV9; abundance: NA; j_gene: TRBJ2-2
CDR3aa: ASSPTGTGFGEQY; v_gene: TRBV2; abundance: many; j_gene: TRBJ2-7
CDR3aa: ASTRGSGRYGYT; v_gene: TRBV28; abundance: many; j_gene: TRBJ1-2
CDR3aa: ASRQGAWYTEAF; v_gene: TRBV6-1; abundance: many; j_gene: TRBJ1-1
CDR3aa: ASRQLIDTEAF; v_gene: TRBV30; abundance: many; j_gene: TRBJ1-1
CDR3aa: ASSYRERSNTEAF; v_gene: TRBV6-5; abundance: NA; j_gene: TRBJ1-1
CDR3aa: ASSWAGDREGETQY; v_gene: TRBV7-8; abundance: many; j_gene: TRBJ2-5
CDR3aa: ASSLVFSGLMNTEAF; v_gene: TRBV11-3; abundance: many; j_gene: TRBJ1-1
CDR3aa: ASSPDGGQGTETQY; v_gene: TRBV6-1; abundance: many; j_gene: TRBJ2-5
CDR3aa: ASSLSVGRNIQY; v_gene: TRBV12-3/TRBV12-4; abundance: many; j_gene: TRBJ2-4
CDR3aa: SVRAGSTEAF; v_gene: TRBV29-1; abundance: NA; j_gene: TRBJ1-1
CDR3aa: ASSFRLSGGLAETQY; v_gene: TRBV12-3/TRBV12-4; abundance: NA; j_gene: TRBJ2-5
CDR3aa: ASAQGPFSYEQY; v_gene: TRBV6-1; abundance: many; j_gene: TRBJ2-7
CDR3aa: ASSEDGGANTGELF; v_gene: TRBV2; abundance: many; j_gene: TRBJ2-2
CDR3aa: ASSYSSEFGYT; v_gene: TRBV6-2/TRBV6-3; abundance: NA; j_gene: TRBJ1-2
CDR3aa: ATATGGIGYGYT; v_gene: TRBV15; abundance: NA; j_gene: TRBJ1-2
CDR3aa: ASSGRTGFNYGYT; v_gene: TRBV9; abundance: many; j_gene: TRBJ1-2
CDR3aa: ASRLGSSYEQY; v_gene: TRBV28; abundance: many; j_gene: TRBJ2-7
CDR3aa: ASSLRGSGHEQY; v_gene: TRBV28; abundance: once; j_gene: TRBJ2-7
CDR3aa: ASSYSRDRVDEQY; v_gene: TRBV6-2/TRBV6-3; abundance: NA; j_gene: TRBJ2-7
CDR3aa: ASSSGTASNQPQH; v_gene: TRBV7-3; abundance: NA; j_gene: TRBJ1-5
CDR3aa: SADSLYGYT; v_gene: TRBV20-1; abundance: many; j_gene: TRBJ1-2
CDR3aa: ASGLVLYEQY; v_gene: TRBV12-5; abundance: once; j_gene: TRBJ2-7
CDR3aa: ASSPSSAGHYGYT; v_gene: TRBV18; abundance: few; j_gene: TRBJ1-2
CDR3aa: ASSYSSFPSGSGDEQY; v_gene: TRBV6-2/TRBV6-3; abundance: many; j_gene: TRBJ2-7
CDR3aa: ASRAGKETQY; v_gene: TRBV28; abundance: few; j_gene: TRBJ2-5
CDR3aa: SARDLGLSSYEQY; v_gene: TRBV20-1; abundance: many; j_gene: TRBJ2-7
CDR3aa: ASSGRDDTGELF; v_gene: TRBV25-1; abundance: many; j_gene: TRBJ2-2
CDR3aa: ASTKVGTGRGNTEAF; v_gene: TRBV28; abundance: many; j_gene: TRBJ1-1
CDR3aa: ASSHYDRGDYEQY; v_gene: TRBV4-1; abundance: many; j_gene: TRBJ2-7
CDR3aa: ASSLSDSGNTIY; v_gene: TRBV18; abundance: NA; j_gene: TRBJ1-3
CDR3aa: ASSPQTPPGIQY; v_gene: TRBV6-2/TRBV6-3; abundance: few; j_gene: TRBJ2-4
CDR3aa: ASRSGGPDTQY; v_gene: TRBV12-3/TRBV12-4; abundance: NA; j_gene: TRBJ2-3
CDR3aa: ASSQAGTGQGRTQY; v_gene: TRBV4-1; abundance: few; j_gene: TRBJ2-5
CDR3aa: ASSLRPSYEQY; v_gene: TRBV5-1; abundance: many; j_gene: TRBJ2-7
CDR3aa: SGRGDRATEAF; v_gene: TRBV29-1; abundance: NA; j_gene: TRBJ1-1